The text below deals with one T cell receptor (beta chain). No antigen is known for it. Within one base of it there is no much larger clone, and no base qualities were kept. These data come from a study of post-analysis software for immune sequencing data (dated by TCRdb to about 2015). For context, the study as a whole: Recorded disease courses included relapsing-remitting, secondary progressive and progressive-relapsing multiple sclerosis, with some patients lacking subtype annotation. Patient repertoires were compared against roughly 11 previously published healthy control repertoires from donors aged about 6 to 27 years. A subset of samples was prepared in parallel using single-end sample barcoding, then pooled and co-amplified after Illumina adapter ligation. Points the paper makes about the study in general: The control group was slightly older than the multiple sclerosis patient group. Strong co-clustering of samples prepared in the same batch was shown by direct clustering with F measure, prompting a batch-effect correction. Normalized Chao1 diversity was significantly lower in multiple sclerosis patients than controls, suggesting substantial peripheral T-cell clonal expansion. Patients showed significantly higher frequencies than controls for several TRBV segments, among them TRBV5-6, TRBV5-1 and TRBV20-1.

The germline V gene encodes CDR1 SGHKS and CDR2 YYEKEE (reference sequence). V loses 8 bases at its end and J loses 5 bases; junction bases beyond the gene matches: 13. From cysteine to phenylalanine, the CDR3 is 15 amino acids long. Of all the DNA, just the CDR3 is kept, 45 bases in frame from base 1. To demonstrate the VDJtools post-analysis software, the study profiled TCR beta repertoires from the peripheral blood of 13 young patients with multiple sclerosis. Multiple sclerosis patients were children and adolescents aged about 6 to 16 years. Libraries were built with PCR. TCRdb lists the instrument as Illumina HiSeq 2500. Unique molecular identifiers were incorporated into TCR beta cDNA libraries to reduce PCR and sequencing biases. Per 1 to 10 million input T cells, approximately 500,000 cDNA molecules were obtained, such that each molecule approximated one T cell. The same protocol used for the earlier healthy control dataset was applied to prepare and sequence the patient libraries. Samples belonging to the same batch were prepared together, multiplexed and sequenced on a shared HiSeq lane. The study's processing was this. Raw barcoded reads were processed with MIGEC, discarding single-read molecular identifier groups before consensus assembly and CDR3 extraction. VDJtools was used for post-analysis of the clonotype tables, with diversity normalized by down-sampling every dataset to the smallest sample size. Repertoire overlap clustering matched CDR3 amino acid but not nucleotide sequences to correct batch-related cross-sample contamination. TCRdb reprocessing: public reads trimmed at Q25 with fastp, clones called with MiXCR, in-frame beta chains kept. Rows with a matching CDR3 protein are joined into one entry that keeps the most common DNA and genes. The V and J calls follow TCRdb's processing rather than the paper's. The sample has roughly 730,000 distinct CDR3 sequences on record, roughly 30% of them singletons. The ten biggest clones cover about 0.5% of the sample.

The sequence came from a girl under 18 with multiple sclerosis. The rearrangement joined TRBV5-5 to TRBJ2-5; TRBD1 agrees with 9 junctional bases. The sample comprised blood. The bases read TGTGCCAGTCATCACGGACAGGGGTTCCGGGAGACCCAGTACTTC. Its protein is CASHHGQGFRETQYF.